This T cell receptor (beta chain) derives from a study of blood T cell repertoires in COVID-19. Study-wide background: Material from acute and convalescent COVID-19 was sourced from the United States, Italy and Spain. Sample material is recorded as cDNA or gDNA derived from T cells, B-cell-depleted T cells, or PBMCs.

CDR3 length: 18 residues. The ends lost 1 base at V and 4 bases at J; junction bases unmatched: 7. Germline CDR1 and CDR2: MNHEY and SMNVEV (reference sequence). Study processing details: Using reference gene primer amplification, nucleated cell counts were estimated. This table comes from immunoSEQ multiplex PCR, and its TCRdb copy is limited to in-frame clones, with some not included. For V, J and clone size, that table is used; D and trimming come from the DNA. The repertoire holds 88,000 or so clones, 85% to 90% seen once, with 3.8% in the top ten. Sequencing used peripheral blood. The rearrangement joins TRBV27 to TRBJ1-6; 10 bases fit TRBD1. The clonotype originates from a man aged 60 to 69 with acute or convalescent COVID-19. DNA of the CDR3: TGTGCCAGCAGTTTATATTTTACGGGACAGGGGTATAATTCACCCCTCCACTTT. Its protein is CASSLYFTGQGYNSPLHF.